Following are 26 T cell receptor beta chains from one sample sequenced in a study of control samples from healthy donors and cancer patients. TCRdb's table, derived via immunoSEQ multiplex PCR, lists solely in-frame clones and lacks some. The sample includes 100,000 to 150,000 clones, more than 80% of them seen just once. The material sequenced was blood. These receptors were collected from a man aged 18 to 30 in good health.

The chain links TRBV7-9 to TRBJ1-2; D ambiguous. CDR1 and CDR2 from the germline V gene are SEHNR and FQNEAQ (reference sequence). V lost 5 bases and J 8 bases, leaving 12 bases between the germline ends. The CDR3 runs to 12 residues. CDR3 region: CASSPDEGGYTF. Written as DNA, the CDR3 is TGTGCCAGCAGCCCCGATGAAGGGGGCTACACCTTC.

The chain couples TRBV9 to TRBJ1-3; no firm D call. The CDR3 runs to 16 residues. V shed 1 base and J shed 2 bases, with 13 bases lying between them. Germline lookup yields CDR1 SGDLS and CDR2 YYNGEE. CDR3 in amino acids: CASSVSDGLAGNTIYF. The CDR3 nucleotides are TGTGCCAGCAGCGTAAGTGACGGGCTGGCTGGAAACACCATATATTTT.

V and J are TRBV5-1 and TRBJ2-5, with TRBD2 matching 9 bases. J was trimmed by 2 bases and V by 4 bases; bases with no gene match: 3. The CDR3 extends over 14 amino acids. The germline gives CDR1 SGHRS, CDR2 YFSETQ. The CDR3 is CASSHSGGQETQYF. CDR3 bases: TGCGCCAGCAGCCATAGCGGGGGACAAGAGACCCAGTACTTC. The whole variable domain, filled in from reference TRBV5-1 and TRBJ2-5, reads KAGVTQTPRYLIKTRGQQVTLSCSPISGHRSVSWYQQTPGQGLQFLFEYFSETQRNKGNFPGRFSGRQFSNSRSEMNVSTLELGDSALYLCASSHSGGQETQYFGPGTRLLVL.

The chain couples TRBV11-1 to TRBJ2-3; no definite D call. V dropped 1 base and J dropped 4 bases, with 12 bases sitting between them. CDR1 is SGHAT, CDR2 FQDESV, per germline (reference sequence). This CDR3 contains 15 residues. The CDR3 DNA reads TGTGCCAGCAGCTTAGATTCGGTGAAGGCAGATACGCAGTATTTT. This encodes CASSLDSVKADTQYF.

This sequence joins TRBV7-9 and TRBJ1-3; D is ambiguous. The V gene's germline CDR1 is SEHNR and CDR2 FQNEAQ (reference sequence). The CDR3 has 15 residues. V dropped 3 bases and J dropped 4 bases, with 13 bases sitting between them. The CDR3 here is CASSFSGRAGNTIYF. CDR3 bases: TGTGCCAGCAGCTTTAGCGGCCGCGCCGGAAACACCATATATTTT. The full variable domain, its missing parts supplied by reference TRBV7-9 and TRBJ1-3, is DTGVSQNPRHKITKRGQNVTFRCDPISEHNRLYWYRQTLGQGPEFLTYFQNEAQLEKSRLLSDRFSAERPKGSFSTLEIQRTEQGDSAMYLCASSFSGRAGNTIYFGEGSWLTVV.

This chain joins TRBV3-1 (or the pseudogene TRBV3-2) and TRBJ1-1, with no clear D. Germline CDR1 and CDR2: LGHDT and YNNKEL (reference sequence). V lost 3 bases to trimming and J lost 1 base, with 3 bases between them. The CDR3 has 12 amino acids. The CDR3 DNA reads as TGTGCCAGCAGCCAGGGGAACACTGAAGCTTTCTTT. This codes for CASSQGNTEAFF.

The chain links TRBV10-3 to TRBJ2-1, with TRBD1 matching over 10 bases. This CDR3 has 16 amino acids. V shed 4 bases and J 5 bases; nucleotides not matched to a gene: 8. Germline assignment: CDR1 ENHRY and CDR2 SYGVKD. Here the CDR3 reads CAISAPGQGLNNEQFF. The CDR3 DNA reads TGTGCCATCAGTGCCCCGGGACAGGGGCTAAACAATGAGCAGTTCTTC.

This chain uses TRBV28 with TRBJ2-3, with 8 bases matching TRBD1. V gave up 5 bases and J gave up 6 bases; unmatched junction bases: 10. Germline values: CDR1 MDHEN, CDR2 SYDVKM. The CDR3 loop spans 15 amino acids. In DNA, the CDR3 is TGTGCCAGCAGTCGTCGACAGGGGATCAAGGATACGCAGTATTTT. Its translation is CASSRRQGIKDTQYF.

The CDR3 here is CASSTGPNQPQHF. CDR3 coding DNA: TGTGCCAGCAGTACAGGGCCCAATCAGCCCCAGCATTTT. This chain links TRBV27 with TRBJ1-5, with D perhaps TRBD1 (6 bases). This CDR3 contains 13 residues. Germline loops: CDR1 MNHEY, CDR2 SMNVEV (reference sequence). Trimming removed 5 bases at V and 3 bases at J, with 8 bases between.

The gene calls are TRBV6-6 and TRBJ1-1; no clear D gene. V was pared by 8 bases and J by 1 base, with 14 bases between. Germline CDR1 reads MNHNY; CDR2 reads SVGAGI (reference sequence). The CDR3 is made up of 14 amino acids. The CDR3 here is CASEDGEGNTEAFF. CDR3 bases: TGTGCCAGCGAGGACGGCGAGGGGAACACTGAAGCTTTCTTT.

The CDR3 loop reads CASSIWSVGTGELFF. CDR3 DNA sequence: TGTGCCAGTAGTATATGGTCGGTGGGGACCGGGGAGCTGTTTTTT. The chain employs TRBV19 and TRBJ2-2; D not resolved. The CDR3 is 15 amino acids. CDR1 is LNHDA, CDR2 SQIVND, per germline (reference sequence). The V and J ends lost 2 bases and 5 bases respectively, with 12 bases between them. Full variable domain (missing parts from reference TRBV19 and TRBJ2-2): DGGITQSPKYLFRKEGQNVTLSCEQNLNHDAMYWYRQDPGQGLRLIYYSQIVNDFQKGDIAEGYSVSREKKESFPLTVTSAQKNPTAFYLCASSIWSVGTGELFFGEGSRLTVL.

The genes are TRBV6-5 and TRBJ2-7; D is possibly TRBD1 or TRBD2 (5 bases each). With 8 bases removed from V and 1 base from J, the gap between germline ends came to 12 bases. The germline V gene has CDR1 MNHEY and CDR2 SVGAGI. CDR3 size: 13 residues. The CDR3 region has the DNA TGTGCCAGCGGGCAGGGACCATCCTACGAGCAGTACTTC. Protein sequence: CASGQGPSYEQYF.

The V call is TRBV30, the J call TRBJ1-5; TRBD1 is a possible D gene (5 bases). The CDR3 is made up of 15 amino acids. The germline CDR1 and CDR2 sequences are GTSNPN and SVGIG (reference sequence). V was clipped by 0 bases and J by 6 bases, with 15 bases between them. DNA for the CDR3: TGTGCCTGGAGTGTAGGAGGAACAGGCGGTCAGCCCCAGCATTTT. It codes for CAWSVGGTGGQPQHF.

This chain uses TRBV14 with TRBJ1-4, with D possibly being TRBD1 (5 bases). The ends were cut back, 1 base at V and 14 bases at J, with 11 bases in the middle. Germline assignment: CDR1 SGHDN and CDR2 FVKESK. The CDR3 is 12 amino acids. CDR3 nucleotides: TGTGCCAGCAGCCAAGCTGGGGCCCATCTGTTTTTT. It is translated as CASSQAGAHLFF.

This sequence joins TRBV15 and TRBJ2-7; 9 nucleotides match TRBD1. CDR3 length equals 15 residues. Trimming took 5 bases from V and 0 from J; bases not matched to a gene: 5. Germline CDR1 reads LNHNV; CDR2 reads YYDKDF (reference sequence). The CDR3 nucleotides read TGTGCCACCAGCGGAGGACAGGGGACCTCCTACGAGCAGTACTTC. Protein sequence: CATSGGQGTSYEQYF.

V and J are TRBV19 and TRBJ1-6, with TRBD1 as a possible D gene (5 bases). The CDR3 is 14 amino acids. V was pared by 6 bases and J by 4 bases, with 10 bases between. Germline values: CDR1 LNHDA, CDR2 SQIVND (reference sequence). The CDR3 DNA is TGTGCCAGTAGCCCGGGACCTTATAATTCACCCCTCCACTTT. This sequence encodes CASSPGPYNSPLHF. The entire variable domain, with the rest obtained from reference TRBV19 and TRBJ1-6, is as follows: DGGITQSPKYLFRKEGQNVTLSCEQNLNHDAMYWYRQDPGQGLRLIYYSQIVNDFQKGDIAEGYSVSREKKESFPLTVTSAQKNPTAFYLCASSPGPYNSPLHFGNGTRLTVT.

The J gene is TRBJ1-1, the V gene TRBV28, with D tentatively TRBD1 (6 bases). Trimming pared 6 bases from V and 10 bases from J, leaving 15 bases between. This CDR3 spans 12 amino acids. Per germline, CDR1 MDHEN and CDR2 SYDVKM. CDR3 amino acids: CASSPTGARAFF. The CDR3 nucleotides are TGTGCCAGCAGCCCAACGGGGGCTAGAGCTTTCTTT.

V usage is TRBV7-9 and J usage is TRBJ2-5; D is undetermined. V gave up 3 bases and J gave up 5 bases, with 4 bases separating them. This CDR3 comprises 11 residues. Per germline, CDR1 SEHNR and CDR2 FQNEAQ (reference sequence). This chain's CDR3 is CASSLWETQYF. The CDR3 bases are TGTGCCAGCAGCTTGTGGGAGACCCAGTACTTC.

The gene calls are TRBV7-8 and TRBJ2-7; D call uncertain. The CDR3 loop spans 13 amino acids. Germline assignment: CDR1 SGHVS and CDR2 FQNEAQ. V lost 6 bases and J 6 bases, leaving 15 bases between the germline ends. In nucleotides, the CDR3 is TGTGCCAGCAGTACTCAAGGATTCGGCGAGCAGTACGTC. Residues: CASSTQGFGEQYV.

The J gene is TRBJ2-7, the V gene TRBV9; 7 nucleotides line up with TRBD2. V was pared by 4 bases and J by 7 bases, with 17 bases of the junction left unmatched. Germline V gives CDR1 SGDLS, CDR2 YYNGEE. The CDR3 runs to 16 residues. CDR3: CASSPLGEGGNWEQYF. CDR3 nucleotides: TGTGCCAGCAGCCCTCTTGGGGAGGGTGGGAATTGGGAGCAGTACTTC.

This chain links TRBV27 with TRBJ2-7; D remains unclear. The CDR3 has 14 residues. The germline CDR1 and CDR2 sequences are MNHEY and SMNVEV (reference sequence). Trimming removed 9 bases at V and 0 bases at J, with 15 bases between. Here the CDR3 DNA reads TGTGCCAGTGTTGTAGGAGAGAGCTCCTACGAGCAGTACGTC. Residues: CASVVGESSYEQYV.

The chain recombines TRBV3-1 (or the pseudogene TRBV3-2) with TRBJ1-2; D gene uncertain. With 0 bases removed from V and 5 bases from J, the gap between germline ends came to 7 bases. Germline CDR1 is LGHDT and CDR2 is YNNKEL (reference sequence). This CDR3 is 13 amino acids long. The CDR3 DNA reads TGTGCCAGCAGCCAAGAATTGCGGTATGGCTACACCTTC. Amino acid sequence: CASSQELRYGYTF.

CDR3 amino acids: CASSDYRNSRTNYGYTF. As DNA, the CDR3 is TGTGCCAGCAGTGATTATCGGAACAGTCGGACTAACTATGGCTACACCTTC. The chain has TRBV6-1 and TRBJ1-2; D not certain. Germline CDR1 reads MNHNS; CDR2 reads SASEGT. Trimming took off 3 bases at V and 0 bases at J, with 17 bases between the two ends. The CDR3 totals 17 residues.

The gene calls are TRBV2 and TRBJ2-5, with 13 bases aligning to TRBD2. Germline CDR1 is SNHLY and CDR2 is FYNNEI. V trimming: 9 bases; J trimming: 1 base; junction bases outside the gene matches: 5. The CDR3 is made up of 15 amino acids. CDR3 nucleotide sequence: TGTGCCAGGTCCGGGACTAGCGGGACCCAAGAGACCCAGTACTTC. It codes for CARSGTSGTQETQYF.

V usage is TRBV10-3 and J usage is TRBJ1-2; 8 bases are shared with TRBD1. The V and J ends lost 4 bases and 8 bases, in that order; junction bases with no gene match: 6. CDR3 length: 13 amino acids. Per germline, CDR1 ENHRY and CDR2 SYGVKD. Here the CDR3 DNA reads TGTGCCATCAGTGGGGGGACAGGCTTCGGCTACACCTTC. Amino acid sequence: CAISGGTGFGYTF.

The V gene is TRBV7-8, the J gene TRBJ2-7, with D perhaps matching TRBD1 or TRBD2 (5 bases each). V lost 4 bases and J 0 bases, leaving 16 bases between the germline ends. The CDR3 totals 16 residues. From germline, CDR1 is SGHVS and CDR2 FQNEAQ. In DNA form, the CDR3 reads TGTGCCAGCAGCTCAGGAGCCGGGACGGTCTCCTACGAGCAGTACTTC. Translation gives CASSSGAGTVSYEQYF.